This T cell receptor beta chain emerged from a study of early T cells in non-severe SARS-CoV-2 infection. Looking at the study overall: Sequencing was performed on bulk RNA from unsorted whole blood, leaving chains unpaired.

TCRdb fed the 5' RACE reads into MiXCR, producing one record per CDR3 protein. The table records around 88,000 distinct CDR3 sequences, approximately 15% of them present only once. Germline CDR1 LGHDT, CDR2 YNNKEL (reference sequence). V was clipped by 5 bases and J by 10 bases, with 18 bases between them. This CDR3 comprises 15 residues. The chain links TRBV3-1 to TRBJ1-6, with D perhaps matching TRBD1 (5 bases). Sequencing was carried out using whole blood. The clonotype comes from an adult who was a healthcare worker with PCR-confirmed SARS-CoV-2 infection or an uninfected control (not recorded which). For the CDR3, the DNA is TGTGCCAGCAGCTCGGCGGGCAGGGTCGAATCACCCCTCCACTTT. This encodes CASSSAGRVESPLHF.